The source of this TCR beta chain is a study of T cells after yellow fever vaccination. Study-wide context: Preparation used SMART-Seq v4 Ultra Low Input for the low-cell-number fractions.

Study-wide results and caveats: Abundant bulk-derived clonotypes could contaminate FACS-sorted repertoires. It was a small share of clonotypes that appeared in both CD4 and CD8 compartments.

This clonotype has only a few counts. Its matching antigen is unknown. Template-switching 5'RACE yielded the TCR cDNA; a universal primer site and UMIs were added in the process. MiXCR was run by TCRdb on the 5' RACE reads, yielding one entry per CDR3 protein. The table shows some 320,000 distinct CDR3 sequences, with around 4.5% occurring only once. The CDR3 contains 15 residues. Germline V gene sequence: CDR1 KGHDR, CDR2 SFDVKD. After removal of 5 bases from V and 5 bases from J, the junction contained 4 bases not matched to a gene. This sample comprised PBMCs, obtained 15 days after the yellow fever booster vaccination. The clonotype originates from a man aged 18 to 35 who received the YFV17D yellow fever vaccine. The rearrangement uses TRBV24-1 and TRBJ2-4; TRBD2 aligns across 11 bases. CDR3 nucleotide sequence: TGTGCCACCAGTGCGTCTAGCGGGGGGCAAAACATTCAGTACTTC. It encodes CATSASSGGQNIQYF.